The source of this T cell receptor beta chain is a study of neurological immune-mediated disorders (dated by TCRdb to between 2017 and 2020). Broadly, across the study: Using UMI-based sequencing, the study compared peripheral blood TCR-beta repertoires from patients with HTLV-I-associated myelopathy (HAM/TSP), patients with multiple sclerosis, and healthy controls. The 100 to 110 TCR-beta libraries covered PBMC samples along with longitudinal samples, technical triplicates, and paired sorted CD4+ and CD8+ T-cell subsets. The cohort included approximately 70 subjects: roughly 15 with HAM/TSP, roughly 35 with multiple sclerosis, and 20 healthy controls. What the work shows at the level of the full study, not this receptor alone: Expanded clones from different subjects shared no identical CDR3 amino acid sequences, which suggests that TCR-beta repertoires were private in all groups. TCR clonal expansion was greatest in HAM/TSP patients and smallest in MS patients, who ranked below even healthy controls.

cDNA was synthesized by template-switch 5'RACE using a primer carrying a 10-nucleotide random unique molecular identifier by which each TCR transcript was tagged. Over 180 million TCR-beta sequences, covering 15-18 subjects, were produced in each sequencing run. Total RNA was extracted with the RNeasy kit. The KAPA Real-time Library Amplification kit was used to amplify TCR-beta VDJ regions with primers for the TCR constant region and the 5'RACE anchor. Sample indexes and Illumina adaptors were added in a first PCR, after which library yield was increased in a second PCR. After Ampure bead purification, the TCR product of roughly 650 bp was size-selected on a 2% E-gel SizeSelection system. Before pooling, library quality was assessed on a Bioanalyzer, concentration was determined with Qubit, and library quantification was performed with the Kapa Library Quantification kit. Libraries were sequenced paired-end 2 x 150 bp on an Illumina HiSeq 2500. To increase sequence diversity, roughly 24-31% phiX was spiked into each library pool. Under the source paper's analysis protocol: Quality-filtered reads were processed with the UMI-based MiGEC pipeline, which removed over 85% of raw TCR sequences during error correction. VDJ genes were aligned to IMGT germline references, and clonotypes were defined by unique CDR3 amino acid sequence plus V-J genes. VDJtools evaluated clonal expansion, Shannon diversity and CDR3 relatedness (CalcPairwiseDistances, ClusterSamples); CLCbio workbench built phylogenetic trees. A clone was classed as expanded if it had 8 or more unique UMIs, a cutoff based on coefficient-of-variation modelling across technical triplicates. TCRdb redid the processing of the public reads, applying fastp at Q25 and MiXCR, and retained in-frame beta chains. Each entry is one CDR3 protein sequence, shown with its most common DNA and genes. The V and J calls were not made by the authors but by TCRdb's processing. The sample table records roughly 3,900 distinct CDR3 sequences; approximately 29% of these occur just once. Of the sample, 42% falls within the top ten clones.

Details on this clonotype: The specificity of this receptor is unknown. Base quality data are lacking; no much larger clone is found one base away.

For the sorted-subset TCR libraries, the starting material was around 1 million sorted CD4+ or CD8+ T cells. PBMCs were separated from peripheral blood using Ficoll-Hypaque density gradient centrifugation and then cryopreserved in liquid nitrogen. Paired sorted CD4+ and CD8+ subsets came from healthy controls, HAM/TSP patients and MS patients. Including the terminal cysteine and phenylalanine, the CDR3 comprises 14 residues. This entry keeps only the CDR3 DNA: 42 bases, framed from base 1. Looking up the germline V gene yields CDR1 MNHEY and CDR2 SVGAGI. V lost 0 bases and J lost 5 bases; the stretch between them is 11 bases long.

The source material was CD8+ T cells from blood. The sequence derives from a man aged 50 to 60 with HTLV-1-associated myelopathy (HAM/TSP). The rearrangement combines TRBV6-5 with TRBJ2-7; the D element might be TRBD1 or TRBD2, as each aligns at 5 bases. The CDR3 region has the sequence CASSYSNLGDEQYF. The sequenced DNA: TGTGCCAGCAGTTACTCGAATCTGGGGGACGAGCAGTACTTC.